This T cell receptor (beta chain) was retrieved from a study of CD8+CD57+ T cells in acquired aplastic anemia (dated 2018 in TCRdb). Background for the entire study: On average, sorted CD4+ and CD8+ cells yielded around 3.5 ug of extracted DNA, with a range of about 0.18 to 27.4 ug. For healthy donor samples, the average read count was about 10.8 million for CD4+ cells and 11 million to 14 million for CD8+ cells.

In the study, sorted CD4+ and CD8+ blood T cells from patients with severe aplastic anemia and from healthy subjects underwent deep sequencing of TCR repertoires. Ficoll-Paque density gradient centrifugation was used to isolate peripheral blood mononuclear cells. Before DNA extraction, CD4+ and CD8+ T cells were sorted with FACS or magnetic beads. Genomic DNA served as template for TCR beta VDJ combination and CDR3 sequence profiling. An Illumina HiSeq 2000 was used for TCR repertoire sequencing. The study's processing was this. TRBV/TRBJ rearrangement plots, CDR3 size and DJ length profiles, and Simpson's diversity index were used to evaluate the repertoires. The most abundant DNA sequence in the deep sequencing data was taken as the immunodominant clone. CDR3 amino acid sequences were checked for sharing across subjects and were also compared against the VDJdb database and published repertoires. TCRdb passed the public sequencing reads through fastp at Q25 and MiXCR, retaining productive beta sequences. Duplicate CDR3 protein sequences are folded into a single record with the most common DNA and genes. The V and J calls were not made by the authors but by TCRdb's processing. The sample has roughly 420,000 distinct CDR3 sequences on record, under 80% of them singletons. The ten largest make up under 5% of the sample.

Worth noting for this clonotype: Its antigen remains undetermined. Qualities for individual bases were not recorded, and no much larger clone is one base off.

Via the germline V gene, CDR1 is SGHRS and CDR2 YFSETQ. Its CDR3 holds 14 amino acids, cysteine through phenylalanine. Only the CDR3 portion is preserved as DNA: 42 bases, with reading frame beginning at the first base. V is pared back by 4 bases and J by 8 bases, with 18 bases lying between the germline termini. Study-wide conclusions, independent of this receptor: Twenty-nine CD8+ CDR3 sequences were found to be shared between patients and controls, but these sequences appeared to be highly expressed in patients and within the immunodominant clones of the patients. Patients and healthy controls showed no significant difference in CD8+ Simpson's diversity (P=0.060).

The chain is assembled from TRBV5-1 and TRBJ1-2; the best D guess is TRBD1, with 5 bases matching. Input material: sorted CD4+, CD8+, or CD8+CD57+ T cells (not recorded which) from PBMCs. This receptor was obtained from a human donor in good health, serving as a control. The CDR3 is CASSPRPAREGYTF. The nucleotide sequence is TGCGCCAGCAGCCCCCGCCCGGCCAGGGAAGGCTACACCTTC.